These T cell receptor beta chains were read from a single sample in a study of control samples from healthy donors and cancer patients. Method: immunoSEQ multiplex PCR; TCRdb's copy keeps in-frame clones and lacks some. This sample has more than 100,000 clones; approximately 93% occur once, and the top ten carry about 7.2%. The sequenced material came from blood. The receptors shown here come from a woman in her late teens or twenties in good health. Each CDR3 is given with its conserved first and last residue. The D gene is left open where the match is weak. The listing skips clone size in some rows; elsewhere it reads once, few, many or a size class.

d_gene,v_gene,abundance,len,j_gene,CDR3nt,CDR3aa
-,TRBV2,once,11,TRBJ2-5,TGTGCCAGCATTACATTGGAGACCCAGTACTTC,CASITLETQYF
TRBD2,TRBV9,-,16,TRBJ2-1,TGTGCCAGCAGCGCCTATAGCGGGGGGGCAGTCGATGAGCAGTTCTTC,CASSAYSGGAVDEQFF
-,TRBV5-4,-,15,TRBJ2-7,TGTGCCAGCAGCTCCCGTACCCAAGGGGGCTACGAGCAGTACTTC,CASSSRTQGGYEQYF
TRBD1,TRBV3-1/TRBV3-2,-,14,TRBJ2-7,TGTGCCAGCAGCCCTAGGACAGGGGGCCACGAGCAGTACTTC,CASSPRTGGHEQYF
-,TRBV6-2/TRBV6-3,-,17,TRBJ2-3,TGTGCCAGCAGTTACCCCCAAGAGGCCTCGGGCCCAGATACGCAGTATTTT,CASSYPQEASGPDTQYF
TRBD1,TRBV6-5,-,15,TRBJ1-1,TGTGCCAGCAGAGAGGACAGGACCATGAACACTGAAGCTTTCTTT,CASREDRTMNTEAFF
TRBD1,TRBV15,-,13,TRBJ1-2,TGTGCCACCAGCAGAGATTGGGGGACAGCGACTGCCTTC,CATSRDWGTATAF
-,TRBV18,-,14,TRBJ2-7,TGTGCCAGCTCACCGGAGATTTCCTCTTACGAGCAGTACTTC,CASSPEISSYEQYF
-,TRBV29-1,-,13,TRBJ2-7,TGCAGCGTTGAAGGGACCCTGTCTACCGAGCAGTACTTC,CSVEGTLSTEQYF
-,TRBV19,-,15,TRBJ1-2,TGTGCCAGTAGTGACCCAGGGAGCCTCCGCTATGGCTACACCTTC,CASSDPGSLRYGYTF
-,TRBV4-2,-,16,TRBJ1-4,TGTGCCAGCAGCCAAGAGGGCGGGGTCGCTAATGAAAAACTGTTTTTT,CASSQEGGVANEKLFF
TRBD2,TRBV28,-,15,TRBJ2-5,TGTGCCAGCAGCCCTAGCGGGGGGCAGGGTGAGACCCAGTACTTC,CASSPSGGQGETQYF
-,TRBV5-6,-,16,TRBJ1-1,TGTGCCAGCAGCTTACCCTCCACCCCTTCGAACACTGAAGCTTTCTTT,CASSLPSTPSNTEAFF
-,TRBV28,-,15,TRBJ2-1,TGTGCCAGCCCCCCGGGGAGATTCTCCTACAATGAGCAGTTCTTC,CASPPGRFSYNEQFF
-,TRBV28,-,12,TRBJ2-3,TGTGCCAGCAGTTTAAGCTCATATACGCAGTATTTT,CASSLSSYTQYF
TRBD2,TRBV4-3,once,15,TRBJ2-1,TGCGCCAGCAGCCTCCTAGCGGGACAGTACAATGAGCAGTTCTTC,CASSLLAGQYNEQFF
-,TRBV15,once,14,TRBJ2-5,TGTGCCACCAGCAGAGGAAGGTCGCAAGAGACCCAGTACTTC,CATSRGRSQETQYF
-,TRBV28,-,12,TRBJ1-2,TGTGCCAGCACGACCCGGAACTATGGCTACACCTTC,CASTTRNYGYTF
-,TRBV2,-,13,TRBJ2-7,TGTGCCAGTACGATCTCCAGCATAGATGAGCAGTACTTC,CASTISSIDEQYF
-,TRBV15,-,14,TRBJ1-5,TGTGCCACCAGCGCGGGGGGCGGCAATCAGCCCCAGCATTTT,CATSAGGGNQPQHF
-,TRBV7-8,-,15,TRBJ1-4,TGTGCCAGCAGCCCAGAGGTAGCAACTAATGAAAAACTGTTTTTT,CASSPEVATNEKLFF
TRBD1,TRBV5-1,-,15,TRBJ1-2,TGCGCCAGCAGCTCACCGGACAGGGGTGACTATGGCTACACCTTC,CASSSPDRGDYGYTF
-,TRBV4-3,-,15,TRBJ2-7,TGCGCCAGCAGCCAAGACTCTAATACAGGGACCCAGCAGTACTTC,CASSQDSNTGTQQYF
-,TRBV19,-,16,TRBJ1-5,TGTGCCAGTAGAATCTCGGGCGTAGCGAGCAATCAGCCCCAGCATTTT,CASRISGVASNQPQHF
TRBD2,TRBV6-5,-,15,TRBJ2-5,TGTGCCAGTCTTACCGAGCGGGGGGGCCAGGAGACCCAGTACTTC,CASLTERGGQETQYF
-,TRBV28,once,13,TRBJ2-5,TGTGCCAGCAACGTACGGGGTCGGGAGACCCAGTACTTC,CASNVRGRETQYF